The 23 T cell receptor beta chains below come from one sample, sequenced in a study of shared clonotypes between healthy human individuals. Generated by immunoSEQ multiplex PCR, the TCRdb table keeps only in-frame clones and is missing some. Of around 500,000 clones in the sample, 79% are singletons; the top ten hold about 12%. The sample comprised PBMCs. These receptors were collected from a woman aged 40 to 55 in good health. Some clones in this sample may be carry-over from other donors' samples.

CDR3 bases: TGTGCCAGCGGGCCGGGACAGGGGGGAACTGAAGCTTTCTTT. Translation: CASGPGQGGTEAFF. This chain connects TRBV28 to TRBJ1-1; the match to TRBD1 covers 11 bases. Germline CDR1 is MDHEN and CDR2 is SYDVKM. This CDR3 is built from 14 residues. V shed 8 bases, J shed 5 bases, and the junction held 7 bases outside the gene matches.

The chain uses TRBV28 and TRBJ1-2; a weak D match, TRBD1 (6 bases). V lost 3 bases, J lost 3 bases, and 17 bases lay in between. Germline V gene sequence: CDR1 MDHEN, CDR2 SYDVKM. CDR3 length: 16 residues. CDR3: CASSFLRRGLDYGYTF. CDR3 nucleotide sequence: TGTGCCAGCAGTTTTCTTCGGCGGGGGCTTGACTATGGCTACACCTTC.

The chain's CDR3 is CASSLGLGANSYEQYF. The CDR3 DNA reads as TGTGCCAGCAGCTTGGGGCTGGGAGCCAACTCCTACGAGCAGTACTTC. The gene calls are TRBV7-2 and TRBJ2-7; the D call may be TRBD1 or TRBD2 (5 bases each). Looked up from germline, CDR1 is SGHTA and CDR2 is FQGNSA. The germline V and J ends were trimmed by 3 bases and 0 bases, with 15 bases remaining between them. The CDR3 has 16 amino acids.

This clone appeared once. Since a much larger clone is just one base distant, this may be a read error. The chain combines TRBV2 with TRBJ2-7, with 7 bases identical to TRBD1. CDR1 is SNHLY and CDR2 is FYNNEI in the germline V gene. This CDR3 is 18 amino acids long. The CDR3 DNA reads as TGTGCCAGCAGCGCACAGGGGATCAGTTTGCACCGCTCCTACGGGCAGTACTTC. It yields the protein CASSAQGISLHRSYGQYF. The variable domain in full, completed from reference TRBV2 and TRBJ2-7, reads EPEVTQTPSHQVTQMGQEVILRCVPISNHLYFYWYRQILGQKVEFLVSFYNNEISEKSEIFDDQFSVERPDGSNFTLKIRSTKLEDSAMYFCASSAQGISLHRSYGQYFGPGTRLTVT.

The rearrangement uses TRBV29-1 and TRBJ2-5, with TRBD1 identical over 9 bases. The J call could be wrong; TRBJ2-7 is a better fit for the DNA end. CDR1 and CDR2 from the germline V gene are SQVTM and ANQGSEA. CDR3 length equals 13 residues. CDR3 sequence (DNA): TGCAGCGTCTCCACAGGGGGCGTATACGAGCAGTACTTC. Translated, it gives CSVSTGGVYEQYF.

This clone was observed a few times. The chain has TRBV15 and TRBJ2-6; D gene unclear. The CDR3 consists of 13 residues. CDR1 LNHNV and CDR2 YYDKDF come from the germline V gene (reference sequence). Trimming took 8 bases from V and 4 from J, leaving 9 bases between them. CDR3 nucleotides: TGTGCCACCGAGAGACGGGGGGCCAACGTCCTGACTTTC. Residues: CATERRGANVLTF.

CDR3 nucleotides: TGTGCCAGCTCACCAATAGATACGCAGTATTTT. Residues: CASSPIDTQYF. J is TRBJ2-3 and V is TRBV18, with no clear D. V lost 2 bases and J lost 5, with 2 bases in between. The CDR3 spans 11 residues. Germline CDR1 KGHSH, CDR2 LQKENI.

The chain recombines TRBV30 with TRBJ2-5; the match to TRBD2 covers 10 bases. CDR1 is GTSNPN and CDR2 is SVGIG in the germline V gene (reference sequence). The ends lost 6 bases at V and 5 bases at J; junction bases unmatched: 9. The CDR3 loop spans 14 amino acids. The CDR3 loop reads CACDKGTSDETQYF. The CDR3 bases are TGTGCCTGTGATAAAGGGACTAGCGATGAGACCCAGTACTTC. Full variable domain (missing parts from reference TRBV30 and TRBJ2-5): SQTIHQWPATLVQPVGSPLSLECTVEGTSNPNLYWYRQAAGRGLQLLFYSVGIGQISSEVPQNLSASRPQDRQFILSSKKLLLSDSGFYLCACDKGTSDETQYFGPGTRLLVL.

V usage is TRBV27 and J usage is TRBJ1-4; no firm D call. Per the germline V gene, CDR1 is MNHEY and CDR2 is SMNVEV (reference sequence). V lost 5 bases to trimming and J lost 14 bases, with 24 bases between them. This CDR3 contains 15 residues. The CDR3 here is CASSRTGLERETLFF. The CDR3 nucleotides are TGTGCCAGCAGTCGAACCGGCCTCGAGAGGGAGACCCTGTTTTTT. The full variable domain, its missing parts supplied by reference TRBV27 and TRBJ1-4, is EAQVTQNPRYLITVTGKKLTVTCSQNMNHEYMSWYRQDPGLGLRQIYYSMNVEVTDKGDVPEGYKVSRKEKRNFPLILESPSPNQTSLYFCASSRTGLERETLFFGSGTQLSVL.

This clone was recorded a few times. The chain uses TRBV11-2 and TRBJ2-2; D gene ambiguous. Germline V gives CDR1 SGHAT, CDR2 FQNNGV. CDR3 length: 16 amino acids. With 6 bases removed from V and 1 base from J, the gap between germline ends came to 15 bases. The CDR3 region is CASSDSRRRNTGELFF. The CDR3 DNA sequence: TGTGCCAGCAGTGATTCCAGGCGAAGGAACACCGGGGAGCTGTTTTTT. Combining the CDR3 with reference TRBV11-2 and TRBJ2-2 gives the whole variable domain EAGVAQSPRYKIIEKRQSVAFWCNPISGHATLYWYQQILGQGPKLLIQFQNNGVVDDSQLPKDRFSAERLKGVDSTLKIQPAKLEDSAVYLCASSDSRRRNTGELFFGEGSRLTVL.

The chain uses TRBV4-2 and TRBJ2-7; D might be TRBD2 (5 bases). The germline V gene encodes CDR1 LGHNA and CDR2 YNFKEQ. This CDR3 region has 14 residues. The V and J ends lost 0 bases and 6 bases respectively, with 12 bases between them. This CDR3 is CASSQDSLAVEQYF. DNA of the CDR3: TGTGCCAGCAGCCAAGATTCCCTAGCTGTCGAGCAGTACTTC.

The chain carries TRBV7-2 and TRBJ2-5, with 11 bases identical to TRBD2. This CDR3 region has 18 residues. V lost 5 bases, J lost 5 bases, and 16 bases stayed unmatched. CDR1 and CDR2 from the germline V gene are SGHTA and FQGNSA. The CDR3 DNA reads TGTGCCAGCAGCCCAAACGGACCACTAGCGGGAGCGGAGGAGACCCAGTACTTC. It codes for CASSPNGPLAGAEETQYF.

The J gene is TRBJ2-7, the V gene TRBV15; 7 nucleotides align to TRBD2. Matching the DNA end better, TRBJ2-1 makes the J call doubtful. This CDR3 comprises 15 residues. Germline V gives CDR1 LNHNV, CDR2 YYDKDF (reference sequence). The CDR3 sequence is CATSGLAGPGNEQFF. The CDR3 DNA reads as TGTGCCACCAGCGGTTTAGCGGGCCCGGGGAATGAGCAGTTCTTC.

The gene calls are TRBV10-2 and TRBJ1-6; D ambiguous. Per the germline V gene, CDR1 is WSHSY and CDR2 is SAAADI. The CDR3 has 13 amino acids. Trimming took off 0 bases at V and 13 bases at J, with 10 bases between the two ends. The CDR3 nucleotides are TGCGCCAGCAGTGAGTCGTCCAGAAACCCCCTCCACTTT. This encodes CASSESSRNPLHF.

The CDR3 coding sequence is TGTGCCAGCAGTTACTCAGGACTAGCGGGGGTAGAGACCCAGTACTTC. It codes for CASSYSGLAGVETQYF. V gene TRBV28 combines with J gene TRBJ2-5; 13 nucleotides match TRBD2. The V and J ends lost 4 bases and 4 bases, in that order; junction bases with no gene match: 6. CDR3 length: 16 residues. Germline CDR1 and CDR2: MDHEN and SYDVKM.

V usage is TRBV5-1 and J usage is TRBJ2-7, with 7 nucleotides matching TRBD2. From germline, CDR1 is SGHRS and CDR2 YFSETQ. Trimming cost V 0 bases and J 7 bases; bases outside gene matches: 10. CDR3 size: 15 residues. In DNA form, the CDR3 reads TGCGCCAGCAGCTTGGGGGGTAGCGGGCCGTGGGAGCAGTACTTC. This translates into CASSLGGSGPWEQYF.

This clone was seen a single time. The chain links TRBV7-9 to TRBJ2-7, with D perhaps assigned TRBD1 or TRBD2 (6 bases each). Germline V lookup: CDR1 SEHNR, CDR2 FQNEAQ (reference sequence). This CDR3 region has 15 residues. V lost 7 bases and J 5 bases, leaving 21 bases between the germline ends. In nucleotides, the CDR3 is TGTGCCAGCATTCAGGGGCTAGCGCCCTTTCACGAGCAGTACTTC. The encoded protein is CASIQGLAPFHEQYF.

The CDR3 region is CASSEALRGRGTEAFF. DNA for the CDR3: TGTGCCAGCAGTGAAGCGCTTAGGGGGCGCGGCACTGAAGCTTTCTTT. This chain connects TRBV2 to TRBJ1-1; TRBD1 agrees at 7 bases. The germline gives CDR1 SNHLY, CDR2 FYNNEI. The CDR3 runs to 16 residues. Trimming removed 0 bases from V and 4 bases from J; junction bases left unmatched: 8.

This chain uses TRBV28 with TRBJ2-1; D not resolved. The CDR3 runs to 15 residues. CDR1 is MDHEN and CDR2 is SYDVKM in the germline V gene. V was pared by 3 bases and J by 8 bases, with 17 bases between. CDR3 DNA: TGTGCCAGCAGTTTTACGTTCTCCGGGTGGGATGAGCAGTTCTTC. Translating it yields CASSFTFSGWDEQFF. The variable domain in full, with the rest retrieved from reference TRBV28 and TRBJ2-1, is DVKVTQSSRYLVKRTGEKVFLECVQDMDHENMFWYRQDPGLGLRLIYFSYDVKMKEKGDIPEGYSVSREKKERFSLILESASTNQTSMYLCASSFTFSGWDEQFFGPGTRLTVL.

The rearrangement links TRBV5-1 to TRBJ2-7; TRBD1 aligns across 11 bases. With V trimmed by 4 bases and J by 2 bases, 8 bases remained unmatched. The CDR3 is 16 amino acids. The germline gives CDR1 SGHRS, CDR2 YFSETQ. CDR3 nucleotides: TGCGCCAGCAGCCCTGCGGGACAGGGGGGGACCTACGAGCAGTACTTC. This sequence encodes CASSPAGQGGTYEQYF.

The genes are TRBV4-1 and TRBJ2-5; D not resolved. The V gene lost 4 bases and the J gene lost 5 bases, with 11 bases spanning the gap. The CDR3 has 13 amino acids. Germline V gene lookup returns CDR1 MGHRA and CDR2 YSYEKL. The CDR3 is CASSPYRWETQYF. For the CDR3, the DNA is TGCGCCAGCAGCCCCTATAGATGGGAGACCCAGTACTTC.

The V gene is TRBV2, the J gene TRBJ1-6; D is perhaps TRBD1 (6 bases). CDR3 length: 13 residues. Germline V CDR1 and CDR2: SNHLY, FYNNEI. The V gene lost 6 bases and the J gene lost 10 bases, with 13 bases spanning the gap. The CDR3 nucleotides are TGTGCCAGCAGGGCGGGGGCATTATCACCCCTCCACTTT. As protein: CASRAGALSPLHF.

V is TRBV30 and J is TRBJ2-5; D is uncertain. Germline V lookup: CDR1 GTSNPN, CDR2 SVGIG (reference sequence). The CDR3 loop spans 13 amino acids. V was shortened by 2 bases and J by 2 bases, with 9 bases between the two germline ends. CDR3 protein: CAWSKGQQETQYF. The CDR3 region has the DNA TGTGCCTGGAGTAAGGGTCAACAAGAGACCCAGTACTTC.